This T cell receptor (beta chain) came from a study of blood T cell repertoires in COVID-19. Original data processing: Estimated nucleated cell counts came from reference gene primer amplification. Sequencing used immunoSEQ multiplex PCR; TCRdb keeps in-frame clones, though not all of them. V, J and clone size were drawn from that table, and D and trimming were deduced from the DNA. The sample lists just over 250,000 clones; 91% were seen once. V lost 1 base to trimming and J lost 7 bases; unmatched junction nucleotides: 4. Germline V gives CDR1 WSHSY, CDR2 SAAADI. This CDR3 comprises 14 residues. This TCR was recovered from a person between 18 and 35 years old with COVID-19, enrolled during active disease. Sequences were obtained from peripheral blood. The rearrangement links TRBV10-2 to TRBJ2-1; 7 nucleotides line up with TRBD2. CDR3 coding DNA: TGCGCCAGCAGTGAGTGGGAGGGTAGGAATGAGCAGTTCTTC. Translating it yields CASSEWEGRNEQFF.